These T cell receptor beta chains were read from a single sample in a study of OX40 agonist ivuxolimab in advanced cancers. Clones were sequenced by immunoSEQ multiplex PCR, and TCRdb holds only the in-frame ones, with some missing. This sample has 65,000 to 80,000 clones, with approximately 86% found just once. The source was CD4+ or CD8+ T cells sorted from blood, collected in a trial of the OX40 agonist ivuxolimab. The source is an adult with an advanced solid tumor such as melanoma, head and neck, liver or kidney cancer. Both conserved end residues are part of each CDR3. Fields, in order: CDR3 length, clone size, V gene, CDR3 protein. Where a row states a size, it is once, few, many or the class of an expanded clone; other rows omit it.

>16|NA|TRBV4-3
CASSPRAPQGGETQYF
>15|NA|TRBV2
CASSVRGLSGNTIYF
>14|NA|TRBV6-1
CASSEVFSIGEQYF
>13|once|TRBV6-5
CATGTDPTYEQYF
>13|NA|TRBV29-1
CSAAPFGEGEQYF
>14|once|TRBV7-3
CASSLGANTGELFF
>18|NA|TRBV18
CASSPATSGTGRNTEAFF
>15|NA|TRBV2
CASSVIGGAGQPQHF
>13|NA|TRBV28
CASSPPYAAEAFF
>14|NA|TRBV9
CASSGHSTTGELFF
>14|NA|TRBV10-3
CASLPGQTGNTIYF
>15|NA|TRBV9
CASSKGTGLTGELFF
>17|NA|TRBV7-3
CASSSTPRAGGRYEQYF
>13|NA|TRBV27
CATSDRGNQPQHF
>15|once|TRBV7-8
CASSIRDSRSYEQYF
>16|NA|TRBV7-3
CASSSSRGGEATEAFF
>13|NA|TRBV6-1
CASRDRGRYEQFF
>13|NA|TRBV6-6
CASSPGTIYGYTF
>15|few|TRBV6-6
CASSQNGMRLNTIYF
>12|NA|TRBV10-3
CAIRQTRGGYTF
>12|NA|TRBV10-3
CAISEFRDTQYF
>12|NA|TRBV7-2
CASSLRGTPLHF
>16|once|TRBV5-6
CASSLWGQYSNQPQHF
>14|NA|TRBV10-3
CAIRAGQATDTQYF
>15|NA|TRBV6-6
CASGKDRGWNQPQHF
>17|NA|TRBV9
CASSVVPFQGLAGEQYF
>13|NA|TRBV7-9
CASSLASSYEQYF
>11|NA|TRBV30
CAWSVDRVGYF
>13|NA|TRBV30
CAWGGRGSYEQYF
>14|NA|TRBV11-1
CASSLRGVPYEQYF
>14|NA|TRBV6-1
CASSQVGGFEKLFF
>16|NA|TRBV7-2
CASSLVSSGVGGELFF
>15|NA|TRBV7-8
CASSIDSGTGYEQYF
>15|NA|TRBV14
CASSQGQGVNYEQYF
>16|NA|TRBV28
CASRTPSGRAADEQFF
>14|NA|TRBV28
CASSFMGGGTEAFF
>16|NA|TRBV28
CASIPRTSGSYNEQFF
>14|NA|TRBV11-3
CASSPSRGQNIQYF
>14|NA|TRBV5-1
CASSPGTGSYEQYF
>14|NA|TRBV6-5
CASTYGGPQETQYF
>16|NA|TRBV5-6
CASSSWAGTVNTEAFF
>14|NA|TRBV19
CASRTGVMNTEAFF
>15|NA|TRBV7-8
CASSLTDRGNTEAFF
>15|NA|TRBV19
CASREQATSTDTQYF
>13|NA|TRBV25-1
CASSGTGWVPQHF
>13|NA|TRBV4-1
CASSGQMNTEAFF
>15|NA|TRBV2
CASTLNRLSGNTIYF
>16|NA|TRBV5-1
CASSLVPAGGQETQYF